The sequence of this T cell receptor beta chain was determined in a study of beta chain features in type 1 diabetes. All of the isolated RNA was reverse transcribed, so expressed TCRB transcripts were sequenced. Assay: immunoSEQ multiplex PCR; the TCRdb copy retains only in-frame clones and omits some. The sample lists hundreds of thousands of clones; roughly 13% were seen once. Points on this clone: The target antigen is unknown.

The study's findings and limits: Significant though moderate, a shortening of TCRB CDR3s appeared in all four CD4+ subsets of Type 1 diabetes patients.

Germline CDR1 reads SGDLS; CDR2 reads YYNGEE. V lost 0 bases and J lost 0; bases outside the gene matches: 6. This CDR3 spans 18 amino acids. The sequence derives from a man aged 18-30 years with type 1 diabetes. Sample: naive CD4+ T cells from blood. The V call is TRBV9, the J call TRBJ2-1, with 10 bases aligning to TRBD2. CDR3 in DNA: TGTGCCAGCAGCGTAGGTCTTAGCGGGGGGAGCTCCTACAATGAGCAGTTCTTC. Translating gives CASSVGLSGGSSYNEQFF.